These T cell receptor beta chains were read from a single sample in a study of cytomegalovirus exposure and HLA in healthy donors. The data were produced by immunoSEQ multiplex PCR, yet TCRdb's version contains in-frame clones alone and is incomplete. The data contain tens of thousands of clones, approximately 85% of them seen just once; the ten biggest clones take up about 10%. Input material: PBMCs. The receptors come from a female donor in good health and CMV-seronegative. CDR3s include the opening cysteine and the closing phenylalanine or tryptophan. The D gene is left open where the match is weak. Clone size is given for some rows only: seen once, a few or many times, or a class if the clone is expanded.

clone size: few; V gene: TRBV27; D gene: TRBD1; J gene: TRBJ1-1; CDR3 protein: CASSLSTGLGTEAFF; CDR3 DNA: TGTGCCAGCAGTTTATCGACAGGGCTCGGGACTGAAGCTTTCTTT
clone size: NA; V gene: TRBV5-4; D gene: TRBD1; J gene: TRBJ1-2; CDR3 protein: CASSAGGTGGTF; CDR3 DNA: TGTGCCAGCAGCGCCGGCGGGACAGGGGGCACCTTC
clone size: few; V gene: TRBV4-3; D gene: TRBD1; J gene: TRBJ1-1; CDR3 protein: CASSLRQGGNTEAFF; CDR3 DNA: TGCGCCAGCAGCCTCCGACAGGGGGGGAACACTGAAGCTTTCTTT
clone size: NA; V gene: TRBV11-3; D gene: TRBD2; J gene: TRBJ2-5; CDR3 protein: CASSLGAGTKETQYF; CDR3 DNA: TGTGCCAGCAGCTTAGGGGCCGGGACTAAAGAGACCCAGTACTTC
clone size: NA; V gene: TRBV5-1; D gene: NA; J gene: TRBJ2-5; CDR3 protein: CASSLARETQYF; CDR3 DNA: TGCGCCAGCAGCTTGGCGCGAGAGACCCAGTACTTC
clone size: NA; V gene: TRBV7-2; D gene: TRBD2; J gene: TRBJ2-2; CDR3 protein: CASTPSGNIGELFF; CDR3 DNA: TGTGCCAGCACCCCTAGCGGGAATATCGGGGAGCTGTTTTTT
clone size: NA; V gene: TRBV2; D gene: NA; J gene: TRBJ2-1; CDR3 protein: CASSGLASSYNEQFF; CDR3 DNA: TGTGCCAGCAGTGGGCTGGCTAGCTCCTACAATGAGCAGTTCTTC
clone size: NA; V gene: TRBV4-1; D gene: TRBD2; J gene: TRBJ2-1; CDR3 protein: CASRRAGTSGIDEQFF; CDR3 DNA: TGCGCCAGCAGGCGAGCCGGGACTAGCGGTATTGACGAGCAGTTCTTC
clone size: NA; V gene: TRBV5-6; D gene: TRBD1; J gene: TRBJ1-1; CDR3 protein: CASSLAWDRGAEAFF; CDR3 DNA: TGTGCCAGCAGCTTGGCCTGGGACAGGGGTGCTGAAGCTTTCTTT
clone size: NA; V gene: TRBV6-5; D gene: NA; J gene: TRBJ1-2; CDR3 protein: CASSGQFYGYTF; CDR3 DNA: TGTGCCAGCTCCGGACAGTTCTATGGCTACACCTTC
clone size: NA; V gene: TRBV6-5; D gene: TRBD2; J gene: TRBJ2-1; CDR3 protein: CASSPSGRSYNEQFF; CDR3 DNA: TGTGCCAGCAGTCCTAGCGGGCGCTCCTACAATGAGCAGTTCTTC
clone size: NA; V gene: TRBV28; D gene: NA; J gene: TRBJ2-7; CDR3 protein: CASSLSYVPYEQYF; CDR3 DNA: TGTGCCAGCAGTTTATCCTACGTCCCCTACGAGCAGTACTTC
clone size: NA; V gene: TRBV5-4; D gene: TRBD1; J gene: TRBJ1-5; CDR3 protein: CASSSFGGQAQHF; CDR3 DNA: TGTGCCAGCAGCTCTTTTGGGGGACAGGCCCAGCATTTT
clone size: NA; V gene: TRBV5-1; D gene: TRBD1; J gene: TRBJ1-6; CDR3 protein: CASSGTGGGSPLHF; CDR3 DNA: TGCGCCAGCAGCGGGACAGGGGGAGGCTCACCCCTCCACTTT
clone size: once; V gene: TRBV9; D gene: NA; J gene: TRBJ1-1; CDR3 protein: CASSVEAVTEAFF; CDR3 DNA: TGTGCCAGCAGCGTAGAGGCGGTGACTGAAGCTTTCTTT
clone size: NA; V gene: TRBV9; D gene: NA; J gene: TRBJ2-2; CDR3 protein: CASSVGVSSTGELFF; CDR3 DNA: TGTGCCAGCAGCGTAGGTGTTAGCAGCACCGGGGAGCTGTTTTTT
clone size: NA; V gene: TRBV7-9; D gene: NA; J gene: TRBJ1-4; CDR3 protein: CASSTGTRTNEKLFF; CDR3 DNA: TGTGCCAGCAGCACCGGGACTCGGACCAATGAAAAACTGTTTTTT
clone size: NA; V gene: TRBV4-1; D gene: TRBD1; J gene: TRBJ1-5; CDR3 protein: CASSLVQGMLQPQHF; CDR3 DNA: TGCGCCAGCAGCCTCGTACAGGGGATGTTGCAGCCCCAGCATTTT
clone size: NA; V gene: TRBV5-4; D gene: NA; J gene: TRBJ2-7; CDR3 protein: CASSAVGEQYF; CDR3 DNA: TGTGCCAGCAGCGCCGTGGGCGAGCAGTACTTC
clone size: NA; V gene: TRBV9; D gene: NA; J gene: TRBJ1-4; CDR3 protein: CASSGPGDEKLFF; CDR3 DNA: TGTGCCAGCAGCGGGCCGGGGGATGAAAAACTGTTTTTT
clone size: NA; V gene: TRBV5-1; D gene: TRBD1; J gene: TRBJ1-4; CDR3 protein: CASSSGQGGNEKLFF; CDR3 DNA: TGCGCCAGCAGCTCGGGACAGGGGGGGAATGAAAAACTGTTTTTT
clone size: NA; V gene: TRBV4-1; D gene: TRBD1; J gene: TRBJ2-6; CDR3 protein: CASSLLTGGNSSGANVLTF; CDR3 DNA: TGCGCCAGCAGCCTCCTCACAGGGGGCAATAGCTCTGGGGCCAACGTCCTGACTTTC
clone size: NA; V gene: TRBV2; D gene: NA; J gene: TRBJ2-2; CDR3 protein: CASLRGRTGELFF; CDR3 DNA: TGTGCCAGCCTCCGGGGGAGGACCGGGGAGCTGTTTTTT
clone size: NA; V gene: TRBV9; D gene: NA; J gene: TRBJ1-3; CDR3 protein: CASSPAGSASGNTIYF; CDR3 DNA: TGTGCCAGCAGCCCCGCCGGGTCGGCCTCTGGAAACACCATATATTTT
clone size: NA; V gene: TRBV5-4; D gene: TRBD2; J gene: TRBJ2-1; CDR3 protein: CASSLESGRANNEQFF; CDR3 DNA: TGTGCCAGCAGCTTGGAGTCCGGGAGGGCCAACAATGAGCAGTTCTTC
clone size: NA; V gene: TRBV6-4; D gene: NA; J gene: TRBJ2-5; CDR3 protein: CASSDGQGETQYF; CDR3 DNA: TGTGCCAGCAGTGACGGGCAGGGAGAGACCCAGTACTTC
clone size: NA; V gene: TRBV11-2; D gene: NA; J gene: TRBJ2-7; CDR3 protein: CASSLGLYYEQYF; CDR3 DNA: TGTGCCAGCAGCTTAGGGCTGTATTACGAGCAGTACTTC
clone size: NA; V gene: TRBV10-1; D gene: NA; J gene: TRBJ2-1; CDR3 protein: CASSLGRGSTGEQFF; CDR3 DNA: TGCGCCAGCAGCCTCGGCCGGGGGTCGACCGGTGAGCAGTTCTTC
clone size: NA; V gene: TRBV19; D gene: NA; J gene: TRBJ2-3; CDR3 protein: CASSLGQWERTDTQYF; CDR3 DNA: TGTGCCAGTAGTTTAGGACAATGGGAGCGCACAGATACGCAGTATTTT
clone size: NA; V gene: TRBV19; D gene: NA; J gene: TRBJ1-5; CDR3 protein: CASSFPGGGQPQHF; CDR3 DNA: TGTGCCAGTAGTTTCCCGGGGGGGGGCCAGCCCCAGCATTTT
clone size: NA; V gene: TRBV6-1; D gene: NA; J gene: TRBJ1-6; CDR3 protein: CASSAGVGSPLHF; CDR3 DNA: TGTGCCAGCAGTGCGGGGGTTGGTTCACCCCTCCACTTT
clone size: NA; V gene: TRBV20-1; D gene: NA; J gene: TRBJ2-7; CDR3 protein: CSANLNYEQYF; CDR3 DNA: TGCAGTGCTAACCTAAACTACGAGCAGTACTTC
clone size: NA; V gene: TRBV6-5; D gene: TRBD1; J gene: TRBJ2-5; CDR3 protein: CASSFGQGAETQYF; CDR3 DNA: TGTGCCAGCAGTTTCGGACAGGGGGCAGAGACCCAGTACTTC
clone size: NA; V gene: TRBV12-5; D gene: NA; J gene: TRBJ2-2; CDR3 protein: CASGAPLGGRWTGELFF; CDR3 DNA: TGTGCTAGTGGTGCCCCCCTAGGAGGGAGATGGACCGGGGAGCTGTTTTTT
clone size: NA; V gene: TRBV10-3; D gene: TRBD2; J gene: TRBJ2-1; CDR3 protein: CAISERGSGLATNEQFF; CDR3 DNA: TGTGCCATCAGTGAAAGAGGGTCTGGACTAGCGACCAATGAGCAGTTCTTC
clone size: NA; V gene: TRBV19; D gene: TRBD2; J gene: TRBJ2-3; CDR3 protein: CASSPSGGADTQYF; CDR3 DNA: TGTGCCAGTAGTCCTAGCGGGGGGGCAGATACGCAGTATTTT
clone size: NA; V gene: TRBV5-8; D gene: TRBD2; J gene: TRBJ2-5; CDR3 protein: CASSLRRRTSGQETQYF; CDR3 DNA: TGTGCCAGCAGCTTGAGGCGGAGGACTAGCGGACAAGAGACCCAGTACTTC
clone size: NA; V gene: TRBV6-6; D gene: NA; J gene: TRBJ1-6; CDR3 protein: CASALGATLHF; CDR3 DNA: TGTGCCAGCGCTCTGGGGGCGACCCTCCACTTT
clone size: NA; V gene: TRBV18; D gene: NA; J gene: TRBJ2-5; CDR3 protein: CASLREQETQYF; CDR3 DNA: TGTGCCAGTCTACGGGAGCAAGAGACCCAGTACTTC
clone size: NA; V gene: TRBV5-1; D gene: NA; J gene: TRBJ2-5; CDR3 protein: CASSFPPGLGETQYF; CDR3 DNA: TGCGCCAGCAGCTTTCCGCCGGGACTCGGGGAGACCCAGTACTTC
clone size: NA; V gene: TRBV29-1; D gene: NA; J gene: TRBJ2-5; CDR3 protein: CSVLGSIGAQYF; CDR3 DNA: TGCAGCGTCCTCGGGAGTATAGGGGCCCAGTACTTC
clone size: once; V gene: TRBV7-2; D gene: TRBD1; J gene: TRBJ1-5; CDR3 protein: CASSFDRGGQPQHF; CDR3 DNA: TGTGCCAGCAGCTTTGACAGGGGCGGTCAGCCCCAGCATTTT
clone size: NA; V gene: TRBV7-9; D gene: TRBD2; J gene: TRBJ2-2; CDR3 protein: CASSGEPSGGATGELFF; CDR3 DNA: TGTGCCAGCAGCGGGGAGCCTAGCGGGGGCGCCACCGGGGAGCTGTTTTTT
clone size: once; V gene: TRBV9; D gene: TRBD2; J gene: TRBJ2-3; CDR3 protein: CASSVGGTNPTDTQYF; CDR3 DNA: TGTGCCAGCAGCGTAGGCGGGACTAACCCCACAGATACGCAGTATTTT
clone size: NA; V gene: TRBV6-5; D gene: NA; J gene: TRBJ1-2; CDR3 protein: CASSAGPDYGYTF; CDR3 DNA: TGTGCCAGCAGTGCGGGGCCAGACTATGGCTACACCTTC
clone size: NA; V gene: TRBV28; D gene: NA; J gene: TRBJ2-5; CDR3 protein: CASTTPEFWETQYF; CDR3 DNA: TGTGCCAGCACCACGCCCGAGTTTTGGGAGACCCAGTACTTC
clone size: NA; V gene: TRBV21-1; D gene: NA; J gene: TRBJ2-7; CDR3 protein: CANLKGTSGNVPSVYEQYF; CDR3 DNA: TGTGCCAACCTTAAGGGGACTAGCGGAAACGTCCCGAGCGTTTACGAGCAGTACTTC
clone size: once; V gene: TRBV5-4; D gene: NA; J gene: TRBJ1-6; CDR3 protein: CASSLNRVSPGSYNSPLHF; CDR3 DNA: TGTGCCAGCAGCTTGAACAGGGTATCGCCGGGCTCCTATAATTCACCCCTCCACTTT
clone size: NA; V gene: TRBV4-1; D gene: NA; J gene: TRBJ2-7; CDR3 protein: CASSQGLRESRDEQYF; CDR3 DNA: TGCGCCAGCAGCCAAGGACTGAGGGAGTCGAGGGACGAGCAGTACTTC